A selection of T cell receptor beta chains follows, all from one sample in a study of T cell repertoires in cytomegalovirus infection. TCRdb redid the calling of the reads with MiXCR, one entry per CDR3 protein. This table has roughly 920,000 distinct CDR3 sequences, roughly a third appearing once. These receptors have no identified antigens. This sample comprised cultured CD8+ T cells from PBMCs, obtained from culture after CMV antigen stimulation. Receptors were obtained from a human donor in good health (CMV status not recorded). Some clones in this sample may be carry-over from other donors' samples. Both conserved end residues are trimmed from each CDR3.

V gene: TRBV19
J gene: TRBJ1-2
CDR3 protein: ATHSRREVGYT

V gene: TRBV12-3/TRBV12-4
J gene: TRBJ2-1
CDR3 protein: ASRPSGGYEQF

V gene: TRBV3-1
J gene: TRBJ2-3
CDR3 protein: ASSRTRQGTDTQY

V gene: TRBV12-3/TRBV12-4
J gene: TRBJ1-5
CDR3 protein: ASSKELPGTGGRDNQPQH

V gene: TRBV14
J gene: TRBJ2-2
CDR3 protein: ASSGDRATGELF

V gene: TRBV19
J gene: TRBJ2-4
CDR3 protein: ASSMGDRILAKNIQY

V gene: TRBV20-1
J gene: TRBJ2-5
CDR3 protein: SARSWDLGETQY

V gene: TRBV4-1
J gene: TRBJ1-5
CDR3 protein: ASSQREQGTYQPQH

V gene: TRBV6-2/TRBV6-3
J gene: TRBJ1-5
CDR3 protein: ASSYGLGNQPQH

V gene: TRBV25-1
J gene: TRBJ1-5
CDR3 protein: ASSENSMNQPQH

V gene: TRBV20-1
J gene: TRBJ2-1
CDR3 protein: SASDSNEQF

V gene: TRBV6-5
J gene: TRBJ2-3
CDR3 protein: ASSYRFPGYTDTQY

V gene: TRBV2
J gene: TRBJ1-1
CDR3 protein: AIPSGVEENTEAF

V gene: TRBV7-6
J gene: TRBJ2-1
CDR3 protein: ASGLAGGTSYNEQF

V gene: TRBV11-3
J gene: TRBJ2-1
CDR3 protein: ASSLETGLFDEQF

V gene: TRBV7-6
J gene: TRBJ1-2
CDR3 protein: ASSLAGTAYGYT

V gene: TRBV19
J gene: TRBJ2-1
CDR3 protein: ASSIRGGTYNEQF

V gene: TRBV6-1
J gene: TRBJ2-1
CDR3 protein: ASSPQAYNEQF

V gene: TRBV19
J gene: TRBJ2-1
CDR3 protein: ASSIGLFYNEQF

V gene: TRBV19
J gene: TRBJ1-1
CDR3 protein: ASSMGRAKRQSPNTEAF

V gene: TRBV6-2/TRBV6-3
J gene: TRBJ1-5
CDR3 protein: ASSYSRGGGGNQPQH

V gene: TRBV27
J gene: TRBJ2-1
CDR3 protein: ASSLGTSGGGNEQF

V gene: TRBV6-5
J gene: TRBJ2-2
CDR3 protein: ASSSLQGGRYWELF

V gene: TRBV7-6
J gene: TRBJ2-3
CDR3 protein: ASSLSMASGATSTDTQY

V gene: TRBV6-6
J gene: TRBJ2-7
CDR3 protein: ASSRGQGPEQY

V gene: TRBV27
J gene: TRBJ2-3
CDR3 protein: ASSLSRYTDTQY

V gene: TRBV7-6
J gene: TRBJ2-2
CDR3 protein: ASSLAGQGTGELF

V gene: TRBV15
J gene: TRBJ1-5
CDR3 protein: ATSRSRGIRGSDQPQH

V gene: TRBV5-1
J gene: TRBJ1-1
CDR3 protein: ASSLEAGGASTEAF

V gene: TRBV19
J gene: TRBJ1-5
CDR3 protein: ASSSQGYRNQPQH

V gene: TRBV5-5
J gene: TRBJ1-2
CDR3 protein: ASSFQVRDSDHGYT

V gene: TRBV6-2/TRBV6-3
J gene: TRBJ2-1
CDR3 protein: ASSYSTSWGNEQF

V gene: TRBV9
J gene: TRBJ1-3
CDR3 protein: VSSLGTVSGNTIY

V gene: TRBV12-3/TRBV12-4
J gene: TRBJ2-7
CDR3 protein: VSTEDGLDEQY

V gene: TRBV25-1
J gene: TRBJ1-1
CDR3 protein: ASRQGMNTEAF

V gene: TRBV6-1
J gene: TRBJ2-3
CDR3 protein: ASSSSGGGTQY

V gene: TRBV27
J gene: TRBJ1-4
CDR3 protein: ASRQQGGLEKLF